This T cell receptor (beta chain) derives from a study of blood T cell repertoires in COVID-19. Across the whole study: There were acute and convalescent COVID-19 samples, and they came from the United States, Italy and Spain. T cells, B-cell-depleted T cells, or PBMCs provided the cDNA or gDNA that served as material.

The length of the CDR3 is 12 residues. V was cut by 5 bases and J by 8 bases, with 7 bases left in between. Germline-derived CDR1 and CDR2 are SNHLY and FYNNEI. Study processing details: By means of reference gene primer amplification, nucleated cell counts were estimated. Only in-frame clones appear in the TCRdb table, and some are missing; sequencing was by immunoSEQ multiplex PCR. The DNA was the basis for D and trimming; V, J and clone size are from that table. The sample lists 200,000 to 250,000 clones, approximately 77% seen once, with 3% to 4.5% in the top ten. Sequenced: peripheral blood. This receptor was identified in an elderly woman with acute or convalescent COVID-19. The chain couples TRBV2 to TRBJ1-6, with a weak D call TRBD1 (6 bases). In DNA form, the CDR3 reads TGTGCCAGCAGTAGACAGGATTCACCCCTCCACTTT. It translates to CASSRQDSPLHF.